A selection of T cell receptor beta chains follows, all from one sample in a study of molecular identifiers for immune sequencing clone quantification. TCRdb re-derived calls from the PCR reads in MiXCR, one entry per CDR3 protein. This table holds approximately 550,000 distinct CDR3 sequences, roughly 26% found once. The specimen was naive CD8+ T cells from blood, with Jurkat cell RNA spiked in. The receptors derive from a human donor in good health. Some libraries in this study had Jurkat cell RNA spiked in. Each CDR3 is given with its conserved first and last residue. Each record gives: CDR3 protein, CDR3 DNA, J gene, clone size, D gene, V gene, CDR3 length. A D gene is named only where the DNA matches it firmly. Not all rows give a size; the values are once, few, many and, for expanded clones, a class.

CDR3aa: CASSYGVPNTGELFF
CDR3nt: TGTGCCAGCAGTTATGGGGTACCGAACACCGGGGAGCTGTTTTTT
j_gene: TRBJ2-2
abundance: many
d_gene: NA
v_gene: TRBV6-5
len: 15

CDR3aa: CASGHGTGTDTQYF
CDR3nt: TGTGCTAGTGGTCATGGGACAGGGACAGATACGCAGTATTTT
j_gene: TRBJ2-3
abundance: NA
d_gene: TRBD1
v_gene: TRBV12-5
len: 14

CDR3aa: CASSTTYRGAGELFF
CDR3nt: TGTGCCAGCAGTACAACTTACAGGGGCGCCGGGGAGCTGTTTTTT
j_gene: TRBJ2-2
abundance: few
d_gene: TRBD1
v_gene: TRBV28
len: 15

CDR3aa: CASSLEAPYEQYF
CDR3nt: TGTGCCAGCAGTTTGGAGGCCCCCTACGAGCAGTACTTC
j_gene: TRBJ2-7
abundance: few
d_gene: NA
v_gene: TRBV12-3/TRBV12-4
len: 13

CDR3aa: CAWSGGLSVEQYF
CDR3nt: TGTGCCTGGAGTGGCGGACTATCGGTCGAGCAGTACTTC
j_gene: TRBJ2-7
abundance: many
d_gene: NA
v_gene: TRBV30
len: 13

CDR3aa: CSVGDRDYYEQYF
CDR3nt: TGCAGCGTTGGGGACAGGGACTACTACGAGCAGTACTTC
j_gene: TRBJ2-7
abundance: few
d_gene: TRBD1
v_gene: TRBV29-1
len: 13

CDR3aa: CSARGTSGYEQYF
CDR3nt: TGCAGTGCTAGAGGCACTAGCGGATACGAGCAGTACTTC
j_gene: TRBJ2-7
abundance: many
d_gene: TRBD2
v_gene: TRBV20-1
len: 13

CDR3aa: CSVADRVSGYF
CDR3nt: TGCAGCGTTGCGGACAGGGTCAGTGGGTATTTT
j_gene: TRBJ2-3
abundance: many
d_gene: TRBD1
v_gene: TRBV29-1
len: 11

CDR3aa: CSARDPLSLEAFF
CDR3nt: TGCAGTGCTAGAGATCCCCTTTCCCTTGAAGCTTTCTTT
j_gene: TRBJ1-1
abundance: many
d_gene: NA
v_gene: TRBV20-1
len: 13

CDR3aa: CASSGLRDPGFRPYEQYF
CDR3nt: TGTGCCAGCAGTGGCCTCCGGGACCCCGGTTTCCGGCCCTACGAGCAGTACTTC
j_gene: TRBJ2-7
abundance: many
d_gene: NA
v_gene: TRBV28
len: 18

CDR3aa: CAWRDGTHSNQPQHF
CDR3nt: TGTGCCTGGAGGGACGGGACACATAGCAATCAGCCCCAGCATTTT
j_gene: TRBJ1-5
abundance: NA
d_gene: NA
v_gene: TRBV30
len: 15

CDR3aa: CASSLRGQTSYEQYF
CDR3nt: TGTGCCAGCAGCTTGAGAGGACAGACCTCCTACGAGCAGTACTTC
j_gene: TRBJ2-7
abundance: NA
d_gene: NA
v_gene: TRBV5-5
len: 15

CDR3aa: CASGDSLPYNEQFF
CDR3nt: TGTGCCAGCGGAGACAGTCTTCCTTACAATGAGCAGTTCTTC
j_gene: TRBJ2-1
abundance: NA
d_gene: NA
v_gene: TRBV28
len: 14

CDR3aa: CASKGDGELFF
CDR3nt: TGTGCCAGCAAGGGGGACGGGGAGCTGTTTTTT
j_gene: TRBJ2-2
abundance: few
d_gene: NA
v_gene: TRBV6-6
len: 11

CDR3aa: CASKPGARGEKLFF
CDR3nt: TGTGCCAGCAAACCCGGGGCGCGGGGTGAAAAACTGTTTTTT
j_gene: TRBJ1-4
abundance: few
d_gene: NA
v_gene: TRBV27
len: 14

CDR3aa: CASNTGSGELFF
CDR3nt: TGTGCCAGTAACACAGGGTCCGGGGAGCTGTTTTTT
j_gene: TRBJ2-2
abundance: NA
d_gene: NA
v_gene: TRBV6-5
len: 12

CDR3aa: CAILGTGRYSGNTIYF
CDR3nt: TGTGCCATCCTCGGGACAGGTCGCTACTCTGGAAACACCATATATTTT
j_gene: TRBJ1-3
abundance: few
d_gene: TRBD1
v_gene: TRBV6-2/TRBV6-3
len: 16

CDR3aa: CASSSTGLATYEQYF
CDR3nt: TGTGCCAGCAGCTCTACGGGACTAGCGACCTACGAGCAGTACTTC
j_gene: TRBJ2-7
abundance: few
d_gene: TRBD2
v_gene: TRBV7-9
len: 15

CDR3aa: CASSYGIYTEAFF
CDR3nt: TGTGCCAGCAGTTACGGGATCTACACTGAAGCTTTCTTT
j_gene: TRBJ1-1
abundance: few
d_gene: NA
v_gene: TRBV6-5
len: 13

CDR3aa: CAISRSTGAEQYF
CDR3nt: TGTGCCATCAGTCGGTCAACAGGGGCCGAGCAGTACTTC
j_gene: TRBJ2-7
abundance: few
d_gene: TRBD1
v_gene: TRBV10-3
len: 13

CDR3aa: CASSPFPGGTYEQYF
CDR3nt: TGCGCCAGCAGCCCCTTCCCGGGGGGGACCTACGAGCAGTACTTC
j_gene: TRBJ2-7
abundance: NA
d_gene: TRBD2
v_gene: TRBV4-1
len: 15

CDR3aa: CASSLRSFDEQFF
CDR3nt: TGTGCCAGCAGCTTAAGGTCCTTCGATGAGCAGTTCTTC
j_gene: TRBJ2-1
abundance: many
d_gene: NA
v_gene: TRBV13
len: 13

CDR3aa: CASSQVLAVYSNQPQHF
CDR3nt: TGCGCCAGCAGCCAAGTTCTGGCGGTTTATAGCAATCAGCCCCAGCATTTT
j_gene: TRBJ1-5
abundance: NA
d_gene: NA
v_gene: TRBV4-1
len: 17

CDR3aa: CASSLFDRGTYEQYF
CDR3nt: TGCGCCAGCAGCTTGTTCGACAGGGGTACCTACGAGCAGTACTTC
j_gene: TRBJ2-7
abundance: few
d_gene: TRBD1
v_gene: TRBV5-1
len: 15

CDR3aa: CSARMRTSDLYEQYF
CDR3nt: TGCAGTGCTAGGATGAGGACGTCTGATCTCTACGAGCAGTACTTC
j_gene: TRBJ2-7
abundance: NA
d_gene: NA
v_gene: TRBV20-1
len: 15

CDR3aa: CASSQPGQTNTEAFF
CDR3nt: TGTGCCAGCAGCCAACCGGGACAGACGAACACTGAAGCTTTCTTT
j_gene: TRBJ1-1
abundance: NA
d_gene: TRBD1
v_gene: TRBV9
len: 15

CDR3aa: CASSIGVGEKLFF
CDR3nt: TGTGCCAGTAGTATAGGGGTAGGCGAAAAACTGTTTTTT
j_gene: TRBJ1-4
abundance: NA
d_gene: NA
v_gene: TRBV19
len: 13

CDR3aa: CASSFVDRPSRF
CDR3nt: TGTGCCAGCAGTTTTGTGGACAGGCCCTCTCGCTTC
j_gene: TRBJ2-5
abundance: few
d_gene: TRBD1
v_gene: TRBV12-3/TRBV12-4
len: 12

CDR3aa: CASSQENRGTGELFF
CDR3nt: TGCGCCAGCAGCCAAGAGAATCGGGGCACCGGGGAGCTGTTTTTT
j_gene: TRBJ2-2
abundance: NA
d_gene: NA
v_gene: TRBV4-3
len: 15

CDR3aa: CTSSFTGAHEQYF
CDR3nt: TGTACCAGCAGCTTTACGGGGGCCCACGAGCAGTACTTC
j_gene: TRBJ2-7
abundance: NA
d_gene: NA
v_gene: TRBV7-8
len: 13

CDR3aa: CSVPASGSYEQFF
CDR3nt: TGCAGCGTTCCGGCTAGCGGGAGCTATGAGCAGTTCTTC
j_gene: TRBJ2-1
abundance: NA
d_gene: TRBD2
v_gene: TRBV29-1
len: 13

CDR3aa: CASSLEGHGYTF
CDR3nt: TGTGCCAGCAGTTTAGAGGGCCATGGCTACACCTTC
j_gene: TRBJ1-2
abundance: many
d_gene: NA
v_gene: TRBV12-3/TRBV12-4
len: 12

CDR3aa: CASSYGSGGVKLFF
CDR3nt: TGTGCCAGCAGTTACGGCAGCGGCGGGGTAAAACTGTTTTTT
j_gene: TRBJ1-4
abundance: NA
d_gene: NA
v_gene: TRBV6-5
len: 14

CDR3aa: CASSQDWAGDIYEQYF
CDR3nt: TGCGCCAGCAGCCAAGATTGGGCAGGAGATATCTACGAGCAGTACTTC
j_gene: TRBJ2-7
abundance: NA
d_gene: NA
v_gene: TRBV4-3
len: 16

CDR3aa: CASRAGQGIFWNTEAFF
CDR3nt: TGTGCCAGCAGGGCCGGACAGGGGATTTTCTGGAACACTGAAGCTTTCTTT
j_gene: TRBJ1-1
abundance: many
d_gene: TRBD1
v_gene: TRBV2
len: 17

CDR3aa: CASGEHKGSYEQYF
CDR3nt: TGTGCCAGTGGGGAGCATAAGGGCTCCTACGAGCAGTACTTC
j_gene: TRBJ2-7
abundance: few
d_gene: NA
v_gene: TRBV19
len: 14

CDR3aa: CASSSAGGHQPPHF
CDR3nt: TGTGCCAGCAGCTCGGCCGGGGGCCATCAGCCCCCGCATTTT
j_gene: TRBJ1-5
abundance: NA
d_gene: NA
v_gene: TRBV7-8
len: 14

CDR3aa: CSVRLAGQGTDTQYF
CDR3nt: TGCAGCGTTCGACTGGCGGGACAGGGCACAGATACGCAGTATTTT
j_gene: TRBJ2-3
abundance: many
d_gene: TRBD1
v_gene: TRBV29-1
len: 15

CDR3aa: CASSYPGAYTDTQYF
CDR3nt: TGTGCCAGCAGTTACCCGGGGGCCTACACAGATACGCAGTATTTT
j_gene: TRBJ2-3
abundance: many
d_gene: NA
v_gene: TRBV6-2/TRBV6-3
len: 15

CDR3aa: CASSHLFSGQDEQFF
CDR3nt: TGCGCCAGCAGCCATCTCTTTAGCGGCCAAGATGAGCAGTTCTTC
j_gene: TRBJ2-1
abundance: few
d_gene: NA
v_gene: TRBV4-1
len: 15

CDR3aa: CASSWETNYGYTF
CDR3nt: TGTGCCAGCAGCTGGGAGACTAACTATGGCTACACCTTC
j_gene: TRBJ1-2
abundance: many
d_gene: NA
v_gene: TRBV7-9
len: 13

CDR3aa: CASSLLSGASTDTQYF
CDR3nt: TGTGCCAGCAGTTTACTTAGCGGGGCTAGCACAGATACGCAGTATTTT
j_gene: TRBJ2-3
abundance: many
d_gene: TRBD2
v_gene: TRBV28
len: 16

CDR3aa: CASSQLRATSAYEQYF
CDR3nt: TGTGCCAGCAGCCAGCTGCGAGCAACGTCGGCCTACGAGCAGTACTTC
j_gene: TRBJ2-7
abundance: few
d_gene: NA
v_gene: TRBV4-2
len: 16